The 18 T cell receptor beta chains below were found in one sample sequenced in a study of cytomegalovirus exposure and HLA in healthy donors. PCR primers comprised 60 Vbeta and 13 Jbeta primers. Sequencing was performed with immunoSEQ multiplex PCR; in TCRdb, only in-frame clones are kept and a portion is missing. This sample has 100,000 to 150,000 clones, with around 73% found just once. Sequenced: PBMCs. Receptors were obtained from a human donor in good health.

V is TRBV10-1 and J is TRBJ2-6, with 7 nucleotides matching TRBD1. The CDR3 runs to 16 residues. V lost 7 bases to trimming and J lost 2 bases; unmatched junction nucleotides: 8. The V gene's germline CDR1 is WNHNN and CDR2 SYGVQD (reference sequence). CDR3 in amino acids: CASMGPTGTGANVLTF. In nucleotides, the CDR3 is TGCGCCAGCATGGGGCCGACAGGGACTGGGGCCAACGTCCTGACTTTC.

A few counts support this clone. The chain recombines TRBV11-2 with TRBJ2-7; D may be TRBD1 (5 bases). V was pared by 1 base and J by 2 bases, with 12 bases between. Germline V CDR1 and CDR2: SGHAT, FQNNGV. This CDR3 is 15 amino acids long. CDR3 in DNA: TGTGCCAGCAGCTTAGCCTTGGGGCTAGCCTACGAGCAGTACTTC. It encodes CASSLALGLAYEQYF.

In this sample, this clone turned up a few times. The identical CDR3 is also encoded by other nucleotide sequences in the sample. The gene calls are TRBV15 and TRBJ2-7; 9 nucleotides line up with TRBD1. The V gene end was trimmed by 2 bases and the J gene end by 2 bases; junction bases not matched to a gene: 13. The germline V gene encodes CDR1 LNHNV and CDR2 YYDKDF (reference sequence). The CDR3 runs to 18 residues. The CDR3 reads CATSRTSSGTGHPYEQYF. The CDR3, as DNA: TGTGCCACCAGCAGAACCAGCTCCGGGACAGGGCACCCCTACGAGCAGTACTTC.

As regards this clone: The sample holds other DNA sequences that translate to the same CDR3. The J gene is TRBJ1-1, the V gene TRBV10-2, with a possible D match to TRBD1 (5 bases). Germline V lookup: CDR1 WSHSY, CDR2 SAAADI. V was shortened by 4 bases and J by 4 bases, with 7 bases between the two germline ends. This CDR3 has 12 amino acids. This CDR3 is CASSGGGTEAFF. For the CDR3, the DNA is TGCGCCAGCAGTGGGGGGGGCACTGAAGCTTTCTTT.

This chain connects TRBV6-5 to TRBJ2-7; D gene ambiguous. Germline values: CDR1 MNHEY, CDR2 SVGAGI. The CDR3 runs 13 residues. V lost 4 bases and J 2 bases, leaving 9 bases between the germline ends. The CDR3 is CASSSQRPYEQYF. The CDR3 region has the DNA TGTGCCAGCAGTTCACAGAGACCCTACGAGCAGTACTTC.

This chain uses TRBV5-4 with TRBJ1-2; TRBD1 is a possible D gene (6 bases). Germline CDR1 SGHNT, CDR2 YYREEE (reference sequence). With 0 bases removed from V and 2 bases from J, the gap between germline ends came to 11 bases. The CDR3 has 15 residues. CDR3 sequence reads: CASSLGGGANYGYTF. CDR3 nucleotides: TGTGCCAGCAGCTTGGGAGGGGGAGCCAACTATGGCTACACCTTC.

J is TRBJ1-2 and V is TRBV6-1; D is perhaps TRBD1 (5 bases). This CDR3 spans 14 amino acids. V was cut by 0 bases and J by 6 bases, with 11 bases left in between. Per the germline V gene, CDR1 is MNHNS and CDR2 is SASEGT. Written as DNA, the CDR3 is TGTGCCAGCAGTGAAGCTGGAGGGGCCCATGGCTACACCTTC. It codes for CASSEAGGAHGYTF.

This clone has a single count. V is TRBV6-5 and J is TRBJ2-3; a weak D match, TRBD2 (6 bases). This CDR3 is 14 amino acids long. The germline CDR1 and CDR2 sequences are MNHEY and SVGAGI. V was clipped by 6 bases and J by 6 bases, with 16 bases between them. CDR3 coding DNA: TGTGCCAGCAGGGGAAGCAGGGCGGGGGATACGCAGTATTTT. It is translated as CASRGSRAGDTQYF.

The rearrangement links TRBV28 to TRBJ2-7; 11 bases align to TRBD2. The CDR3 spans 15 residues. Germline V gives CDR1 MDHEN, CDR2 SYDVKM. Trimming took 4 bases from V and 3 from J; bases not matched to a gene: 5. The CDR3 bases are TGTGCCAGCAGTTCCCGACTAGCGGGGAGCTACGAGCAGTACTTC. Translated: CASSSRLAGSYEQYF.

This chain joins TRBV15 and TRBJ2-7, with D possibly being TRBD1 (6 bases). Per the germline V gene, CDR1 is LNHNV and CDR2 is YYDKDF (reference sequence). The CDR3 is 15 amino acids. V was trimmed by 2 bases and J by 7 bases, leaving 18 bases between them. CDR3 DNA sequence: TGTGCCACCAGCAGATCGGGACAAGGGGTGGGAGAGCAGTACTTC. Amino acids: CATSRSGQGVGEQYF.

The rearrangement uses TRBV30 and TRBJ1-1, with D tentatively TRBD1 (6 bases). This CDR3 comprises 17 residues. The germline CDR1 and CDR2 sequences are GTSNPN and SVGIG (reference sequence). V was cut by 0 bases and J by 1 base, with 18 bases left in between. In DNA form, the CDR3 reads TGTGCCTGGAGTGTACGAGGGGGGGTCCGGAGGAACACTGAAGCTTTCTTT. Translation: CAWSVRGGVRRNTEAFF.

The rearrangement joins TRBV6-1 to TRBJ2-7, with a possible D match to TRBD1 (6 bases). This CDR3 contains 14 residues. Germline V gene lookup returns CDR1 MNHNS and CDR2 SASEGT. V was shortened by 1 base and J by 6 bases, with 13 bases between the two germline ends. The CDR3 DNA is TGTGCCAGCAGTGAAGTATCTACAGGGTCCGAGCAGTACTTC. Residues: CASSEVSTGSEQYF.

A note on this clone: With a much larger clone just one base away, this may be a read error. DNA of the CDR3: TGTGCCAGCAAAACTGACAAGAACACTGAAGCTTTCTTT. Translating gives CASKTDKNTEAFF. The V and J genes are TRBV6-5 and TRBJ1-1; D call uncertain. This CDR3 is built from 13 residues. Trimming took off 7 bases at V and 1 base at J, with 10 bases between the two ends. The V gene's germline CDR1 is MNHEY and CDR2 SVGAGI.

A single count supports this clone. V usage is TRBV30 and J usage is TRBJ1-1; perhaps TRBD1 as D (6 bases). The CDR3 spans 13 residues. Germline CDR1 is GTSNPN and CDR2 is SVGIG (reference sequence). The V gene lost 3 bases and the J gene lost 6 bases, with 14 bases spanning the gap. CDR3 in amino acids: CAWSIQGMSEAFF. CDR3 DNA: TGTGCCTGGAGCATACAGGGTATGTCTGAAGCTTTCTTT.

CDR3 in amino acids: CASSVASGVESREQFF. The CDR3 coding sequence is TGTGCCAGCAGCGTAGCATCGGGGGTGGAGTCGAGAGAGCAGTTCTTC. The chain is built from TRBV9 and TRBJ2-1, with D possibly being TRBD2 (6 bases). V lost 0 bases to trimming and J lost 10 bases, with 20 bases between them. This CDR3 has 16 residues. Germline V gives CDR1 SGDLS, CDR2 YYNGEE.

The chain joins TRBV5-4 to TRBJ1-6; D is possibly TRBD1 (5 bases). The germline gives CDR1 SGHNT, CDR2 YYREEE (reference sequence). CDR3 length: 16 amino acids. V was trimmed by 2 bases and J by 0 bases, leaving 9 bases between them. CDR3 region: CASSFGGSSYNSPLHF. DNA of the CDR3: TGTGCCAGCAGCTTCGGGGGGAGCTCCTATAATTCACCCCTCCACTTT.

The chain links TRBV5-1 to TRBJ1-1; 7 bases agree with TRBD1. The CDR3 runs to 14 residues. From germline, CDR1 is SGHRS and CDR2 YFSETQ. Trimming removed 3 bases from V and 2 bases from J; junction bases left unmatched: 4. CDR3 DNA: TGCGCCAGCAGCTCACAGGGGAGTAACACTGAAGCTTTCTTT. Its translation: CASSSQGSNTEAFF. Drawing the rest from reference TRBV5-1 and TRBJ1-1, the complete variable domain is KAGVTQTPRYLIKTRGQQVTLSCSPISGHRSVSWYQQTPGQGLQFLFEYFSETQRNKGNFPGRFSGRQFSNSRSEMNVSTLELGDSALYLCASSSQGSNTEAFFGQGTRLTVV.

The J gene is TRBJ2-7, the V gene TRBV6-5; 11 nucleotides agree with TRBD2. CDR1 and CDR2 from the germline V gene are MNHEY and SVGAGI. CDR3 size: 16 residues. J lost 4 bases, V lost 2 bases, and 7 bases had no gene match. DNA for the CDR3: TGTGCCAGCAGTTACAACCCTAGCGGGAGGATTTACGAGCAGTACTTC. The encoded protein is CASSYNPSGRIYEQYF.